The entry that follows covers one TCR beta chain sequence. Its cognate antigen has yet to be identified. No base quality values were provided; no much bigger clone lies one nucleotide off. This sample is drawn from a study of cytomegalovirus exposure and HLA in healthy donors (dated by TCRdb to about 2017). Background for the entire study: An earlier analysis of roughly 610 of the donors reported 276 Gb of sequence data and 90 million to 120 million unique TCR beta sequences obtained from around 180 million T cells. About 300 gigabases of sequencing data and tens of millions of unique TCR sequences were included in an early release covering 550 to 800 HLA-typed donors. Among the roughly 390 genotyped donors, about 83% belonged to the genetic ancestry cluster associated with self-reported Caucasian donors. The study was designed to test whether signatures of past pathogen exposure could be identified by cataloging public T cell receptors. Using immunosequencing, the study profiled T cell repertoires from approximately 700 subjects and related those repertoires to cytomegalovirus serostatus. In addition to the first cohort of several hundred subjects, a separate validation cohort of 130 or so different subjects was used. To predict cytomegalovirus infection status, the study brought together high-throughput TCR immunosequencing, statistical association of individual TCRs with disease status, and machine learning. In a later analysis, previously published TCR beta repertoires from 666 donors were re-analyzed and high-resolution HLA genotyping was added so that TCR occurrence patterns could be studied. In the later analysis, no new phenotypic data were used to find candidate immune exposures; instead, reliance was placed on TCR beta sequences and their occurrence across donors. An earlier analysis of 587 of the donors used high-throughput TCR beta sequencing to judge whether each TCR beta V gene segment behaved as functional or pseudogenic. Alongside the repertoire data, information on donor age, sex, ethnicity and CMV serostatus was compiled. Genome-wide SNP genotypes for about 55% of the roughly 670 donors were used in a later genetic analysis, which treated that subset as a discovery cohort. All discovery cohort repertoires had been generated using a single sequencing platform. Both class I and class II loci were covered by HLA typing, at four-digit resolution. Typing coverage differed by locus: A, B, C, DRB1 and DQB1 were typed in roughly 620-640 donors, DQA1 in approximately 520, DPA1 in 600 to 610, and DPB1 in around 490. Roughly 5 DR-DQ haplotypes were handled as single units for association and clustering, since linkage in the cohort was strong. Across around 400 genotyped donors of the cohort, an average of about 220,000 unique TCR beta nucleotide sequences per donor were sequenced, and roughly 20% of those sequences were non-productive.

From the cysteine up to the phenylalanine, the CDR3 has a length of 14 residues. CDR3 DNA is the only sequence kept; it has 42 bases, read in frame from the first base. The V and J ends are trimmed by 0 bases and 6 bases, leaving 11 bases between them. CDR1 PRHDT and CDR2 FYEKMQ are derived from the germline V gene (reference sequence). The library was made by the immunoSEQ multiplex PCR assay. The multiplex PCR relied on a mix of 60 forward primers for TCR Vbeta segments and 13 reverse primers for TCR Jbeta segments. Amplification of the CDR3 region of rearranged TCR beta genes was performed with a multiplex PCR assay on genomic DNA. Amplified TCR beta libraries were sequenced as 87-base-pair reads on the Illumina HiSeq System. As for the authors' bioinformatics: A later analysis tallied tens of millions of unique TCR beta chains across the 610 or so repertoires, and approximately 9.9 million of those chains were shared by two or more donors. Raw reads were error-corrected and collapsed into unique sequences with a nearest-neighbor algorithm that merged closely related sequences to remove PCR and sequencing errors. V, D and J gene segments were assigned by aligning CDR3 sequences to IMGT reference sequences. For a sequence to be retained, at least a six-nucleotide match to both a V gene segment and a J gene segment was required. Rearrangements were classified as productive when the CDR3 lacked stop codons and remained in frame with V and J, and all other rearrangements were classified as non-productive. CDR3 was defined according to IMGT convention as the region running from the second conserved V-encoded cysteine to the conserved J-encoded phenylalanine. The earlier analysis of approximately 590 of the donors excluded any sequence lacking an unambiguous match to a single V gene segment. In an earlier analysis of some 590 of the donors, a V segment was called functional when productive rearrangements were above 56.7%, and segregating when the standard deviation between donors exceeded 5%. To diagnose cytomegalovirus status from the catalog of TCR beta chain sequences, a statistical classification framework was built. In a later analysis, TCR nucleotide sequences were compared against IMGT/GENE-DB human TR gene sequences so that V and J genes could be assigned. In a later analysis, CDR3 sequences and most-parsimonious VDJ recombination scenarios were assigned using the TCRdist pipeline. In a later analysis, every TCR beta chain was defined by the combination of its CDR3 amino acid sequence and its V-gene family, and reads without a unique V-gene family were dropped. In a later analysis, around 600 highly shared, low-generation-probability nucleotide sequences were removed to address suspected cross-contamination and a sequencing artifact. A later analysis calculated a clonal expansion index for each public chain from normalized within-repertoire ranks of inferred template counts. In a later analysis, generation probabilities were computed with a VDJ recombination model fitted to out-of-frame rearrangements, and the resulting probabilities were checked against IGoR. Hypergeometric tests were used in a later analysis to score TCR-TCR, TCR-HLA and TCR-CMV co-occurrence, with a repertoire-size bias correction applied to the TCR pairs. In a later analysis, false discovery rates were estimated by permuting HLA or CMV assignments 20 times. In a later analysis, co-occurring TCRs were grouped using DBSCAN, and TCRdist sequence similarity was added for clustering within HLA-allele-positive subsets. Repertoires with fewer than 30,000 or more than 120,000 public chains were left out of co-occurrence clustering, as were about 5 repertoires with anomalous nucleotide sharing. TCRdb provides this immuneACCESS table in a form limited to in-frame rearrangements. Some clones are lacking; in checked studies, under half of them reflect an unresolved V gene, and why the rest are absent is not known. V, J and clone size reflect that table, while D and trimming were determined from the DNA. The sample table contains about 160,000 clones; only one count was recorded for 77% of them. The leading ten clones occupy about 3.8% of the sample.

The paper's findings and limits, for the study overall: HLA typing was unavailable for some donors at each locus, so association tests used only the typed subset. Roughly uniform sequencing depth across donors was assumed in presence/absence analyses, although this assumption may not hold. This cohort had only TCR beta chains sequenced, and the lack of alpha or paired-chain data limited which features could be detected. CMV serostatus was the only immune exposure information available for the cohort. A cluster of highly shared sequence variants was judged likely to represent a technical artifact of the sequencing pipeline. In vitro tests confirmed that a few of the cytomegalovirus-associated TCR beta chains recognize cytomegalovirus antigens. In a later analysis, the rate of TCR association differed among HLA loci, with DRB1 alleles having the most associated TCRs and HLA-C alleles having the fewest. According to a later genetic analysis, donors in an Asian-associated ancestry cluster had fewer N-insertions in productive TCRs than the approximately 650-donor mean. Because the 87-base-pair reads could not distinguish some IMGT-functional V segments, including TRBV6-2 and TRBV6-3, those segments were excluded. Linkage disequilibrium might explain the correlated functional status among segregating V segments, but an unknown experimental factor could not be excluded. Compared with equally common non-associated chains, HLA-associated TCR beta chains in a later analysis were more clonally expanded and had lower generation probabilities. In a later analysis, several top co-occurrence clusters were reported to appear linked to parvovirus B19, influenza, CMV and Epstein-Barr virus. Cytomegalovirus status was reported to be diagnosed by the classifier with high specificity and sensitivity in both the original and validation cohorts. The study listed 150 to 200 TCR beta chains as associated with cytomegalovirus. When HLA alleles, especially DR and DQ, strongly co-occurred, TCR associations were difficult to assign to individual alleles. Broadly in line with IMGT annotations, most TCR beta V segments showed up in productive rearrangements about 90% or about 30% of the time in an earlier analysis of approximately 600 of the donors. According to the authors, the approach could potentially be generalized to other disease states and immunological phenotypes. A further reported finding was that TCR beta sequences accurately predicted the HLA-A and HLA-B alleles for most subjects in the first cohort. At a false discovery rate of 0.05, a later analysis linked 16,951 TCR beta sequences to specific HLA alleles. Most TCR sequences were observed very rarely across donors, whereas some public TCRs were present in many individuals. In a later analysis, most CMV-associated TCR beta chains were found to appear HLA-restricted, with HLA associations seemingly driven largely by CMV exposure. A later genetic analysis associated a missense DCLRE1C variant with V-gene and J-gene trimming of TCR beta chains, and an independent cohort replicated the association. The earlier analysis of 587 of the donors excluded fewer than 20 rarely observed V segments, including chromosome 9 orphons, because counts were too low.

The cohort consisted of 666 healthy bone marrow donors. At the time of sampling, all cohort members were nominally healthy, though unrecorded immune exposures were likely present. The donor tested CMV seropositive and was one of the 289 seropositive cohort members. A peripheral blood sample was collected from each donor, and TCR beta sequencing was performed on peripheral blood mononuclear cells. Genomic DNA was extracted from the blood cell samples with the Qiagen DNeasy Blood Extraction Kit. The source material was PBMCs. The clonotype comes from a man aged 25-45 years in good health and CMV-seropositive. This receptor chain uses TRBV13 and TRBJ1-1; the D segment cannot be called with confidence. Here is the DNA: TGTGCCAGCAGCTTAGGCCGAGAACCCCCTGAAGCTTTCTTT. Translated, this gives CASSLGREPPEAFF.